Given below is one TCR beta chain in context. The source of the sample is a study of blood T cell repertoires in COVID-19. Sequenced by immunoSEQ multiplex PCR; TCRdb stores in-frame clones only, minus some. The profile covers 350,000 to 450,000 clones, with 75% to 90% appearing a single time and 7% to 7.5% taken by the ten largest. The ends lost 9 bases at V and 1 base at J; junction bases unmatched: 9. In germline, CDR1 is SGHRS, CDR2 YFSETQ. The CDR3 extends over 15 amino acids. The chain combines TRBV5-1 with TRBJ2-5; 10 nucleotides line up with TRBD1. What was sequenced was peripheral blood. This sequence was found in a woman aged 55-70 years with COVID-19, enrolled during active disease. The CDR3 DNA is TGCGCCACCTCCGGGACAGGGGCCACCCAAGAGACCCAGTACTTC. Its translation is CATSGTGATQETQYF. The complete variable domain, with remaining parts taken from reference TRBV5-1 and TRBJ2-5, reads KAGVTQTPRYLIKTRGQQVTLSCSPISGHRSVSWYQQTPGQGLQFLFEYFSETQRNKGNFPGRFSGRQFSNSRSEMNVSTLELGDSALYLCATSGTGATQETQYFGPGTRLLVL.